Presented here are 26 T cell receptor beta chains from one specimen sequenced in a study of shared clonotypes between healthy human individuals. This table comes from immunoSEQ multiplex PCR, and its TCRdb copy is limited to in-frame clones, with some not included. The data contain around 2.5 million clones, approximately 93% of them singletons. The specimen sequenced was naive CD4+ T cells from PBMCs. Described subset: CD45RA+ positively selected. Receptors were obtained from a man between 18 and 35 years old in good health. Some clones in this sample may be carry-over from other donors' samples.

The CDR3 here is CATGTGTAGGPLEQYF. The CDR3 DNA is TGTGCCACCGGGACAGGGACAGCGGGAGGGCCCCTCGAGCAGTACTTC. This chain connects TRBV15 to TRBJ2-7; perhaps TRBD2 as D (10 bases). The CDR3 has 16 residues. Trimming left V 8 bases short and J 6 bases short, with 26 bases between. Germline V CDR1 and CDR2: LNHNV, YYDKDF (reference sequence).

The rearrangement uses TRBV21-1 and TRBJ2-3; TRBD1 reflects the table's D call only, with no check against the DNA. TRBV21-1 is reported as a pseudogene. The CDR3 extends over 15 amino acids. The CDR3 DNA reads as TGTGCCAGCAGCAACGGGGACAGCGACACAGATACGCAGTATTTT. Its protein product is CASSNGDSDTDTQYF.

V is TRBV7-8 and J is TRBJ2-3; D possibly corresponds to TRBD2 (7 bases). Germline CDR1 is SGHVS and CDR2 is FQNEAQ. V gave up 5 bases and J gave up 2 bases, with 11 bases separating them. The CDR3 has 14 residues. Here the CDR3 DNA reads TGTGCCAGCAGCGGGAGGGGGGCCACAGATACGCAGTATTTT. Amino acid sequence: CASSGRGATDTQYF.

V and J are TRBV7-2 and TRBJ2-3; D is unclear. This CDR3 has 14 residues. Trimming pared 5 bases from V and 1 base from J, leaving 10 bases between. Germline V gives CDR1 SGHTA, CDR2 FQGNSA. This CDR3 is CASSNGPGTDTQYF. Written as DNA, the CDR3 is TGTGCCAGCAGCAACGGACCCGGCACAGATACGCAGTATTTT.

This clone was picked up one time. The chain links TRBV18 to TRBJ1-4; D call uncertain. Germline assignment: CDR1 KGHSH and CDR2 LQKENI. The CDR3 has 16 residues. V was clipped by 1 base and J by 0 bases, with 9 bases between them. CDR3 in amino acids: CASSPLASATNEKLFF. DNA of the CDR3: TGTGCCAGCTCACCACTCGCCAGCGCAACTAATGAAAAACTGTTTTTT. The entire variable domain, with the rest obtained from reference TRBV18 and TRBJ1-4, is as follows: NAGVMQNPRHLVRRRGQEARLRCSPMKGHSHVYWYRQLPEEGLKFMVYLQKENIIDESGMPKERFSAEFPKEGPSILRIQQVVRGDSAAYFCASSPLASATNEKLFFGSGTQLSVL.

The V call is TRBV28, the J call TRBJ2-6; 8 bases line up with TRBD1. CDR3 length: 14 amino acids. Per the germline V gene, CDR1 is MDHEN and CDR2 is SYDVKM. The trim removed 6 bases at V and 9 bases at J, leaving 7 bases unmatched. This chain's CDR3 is CASRDRDRNNVLTF. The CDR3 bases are TGTGCCAGCAGGGACCGGGACAGGAACAACGTCCTGACTTTC.

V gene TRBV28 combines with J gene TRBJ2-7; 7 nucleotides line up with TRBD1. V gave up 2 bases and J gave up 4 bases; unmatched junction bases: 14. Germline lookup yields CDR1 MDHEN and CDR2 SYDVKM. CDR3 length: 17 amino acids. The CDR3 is CASSLIYARGLEYEQYF. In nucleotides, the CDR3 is TGTGCCAGCAGTTTAATTTATGCGAGGGGGCTGGAATACGAGCAGTACTTC.

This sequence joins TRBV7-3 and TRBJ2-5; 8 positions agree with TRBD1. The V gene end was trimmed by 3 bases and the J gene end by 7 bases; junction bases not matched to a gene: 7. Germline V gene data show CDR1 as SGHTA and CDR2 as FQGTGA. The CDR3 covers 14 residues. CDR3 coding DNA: TGTGCCAGCAGCTTGGACAGGGCAGGAGGGACCCAGTACTTC. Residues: CASSLDRAGGTQYF.

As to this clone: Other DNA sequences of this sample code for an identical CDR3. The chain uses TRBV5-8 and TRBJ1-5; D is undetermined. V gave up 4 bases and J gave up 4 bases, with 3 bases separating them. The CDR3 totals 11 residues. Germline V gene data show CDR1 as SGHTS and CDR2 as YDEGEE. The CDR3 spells CASSRNQPQHF. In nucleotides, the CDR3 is TGTGCCAGCAGCCGTAATCAGCCCCAGCATTTT.

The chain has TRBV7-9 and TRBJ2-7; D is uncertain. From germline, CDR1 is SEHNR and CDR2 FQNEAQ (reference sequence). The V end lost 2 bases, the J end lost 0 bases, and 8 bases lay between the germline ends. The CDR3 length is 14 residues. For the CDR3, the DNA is TGTGCCAGCAGCTTAAAGTCCACCTCCTACGAGCAGTACTTC. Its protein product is CASSLKSTSYEQYF.

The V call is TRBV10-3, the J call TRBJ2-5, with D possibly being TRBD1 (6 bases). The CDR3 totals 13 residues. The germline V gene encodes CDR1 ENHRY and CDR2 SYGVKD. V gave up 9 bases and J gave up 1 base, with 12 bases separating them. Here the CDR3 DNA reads TGTGCCATTAGCCGGGACACCCAAGAGACCCAGTACTTC. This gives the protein CAISRDTQETQYF.

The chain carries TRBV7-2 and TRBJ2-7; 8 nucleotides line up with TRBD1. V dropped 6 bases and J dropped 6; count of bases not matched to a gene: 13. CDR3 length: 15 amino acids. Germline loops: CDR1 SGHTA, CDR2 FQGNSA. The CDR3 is CASSFSRDRSREQYF. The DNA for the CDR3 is TGTGCCAGCAGTTTTAGCCGGGACAGGTCCCGCGAGCAGTACTTC.

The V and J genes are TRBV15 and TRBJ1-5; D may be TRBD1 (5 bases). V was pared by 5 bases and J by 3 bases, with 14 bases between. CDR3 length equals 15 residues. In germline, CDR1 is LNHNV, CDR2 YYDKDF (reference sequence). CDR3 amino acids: CATSSRDGYNQPQHF. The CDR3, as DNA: TGTGCCACCAGCTCCCGGGACGGGTACAATCAGCCCCAGCATTTT.

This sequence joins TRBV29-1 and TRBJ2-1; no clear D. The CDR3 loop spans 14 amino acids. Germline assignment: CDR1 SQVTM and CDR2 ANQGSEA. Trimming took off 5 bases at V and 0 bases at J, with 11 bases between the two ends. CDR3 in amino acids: CSVTGASSYNEQFF. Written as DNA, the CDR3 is TGCAGCGTTACTGGCGCGAGCTCCTACAATGAGCAGTTCTTC.

As DNA, the CDR3 is TGTGCCAGCAGCCAAGGGGGAGGGCGGATGAACACTGAAGCTTTCTTT. Residues: CASSQGGGRMNTEAFF. The chain combines TRBV4-2 with TRBJ1-1, with no clear D. Germline V lookup: CDR1 LGHNA, CDR2 YNFKEQ. CDR3 length: 16 residues. The V gene lost 1 base and the J gene lost 0 bases, with 12 bases spanning the gap.

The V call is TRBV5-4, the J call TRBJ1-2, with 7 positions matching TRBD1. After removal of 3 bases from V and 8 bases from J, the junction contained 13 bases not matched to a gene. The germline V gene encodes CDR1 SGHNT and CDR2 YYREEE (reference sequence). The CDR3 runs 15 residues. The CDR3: CASSSKDRAVGGYTF. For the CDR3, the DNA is TGTGCCAGCAGCTCCAAAGACAGGGCTGTAGGGGGCTACACCTTC.

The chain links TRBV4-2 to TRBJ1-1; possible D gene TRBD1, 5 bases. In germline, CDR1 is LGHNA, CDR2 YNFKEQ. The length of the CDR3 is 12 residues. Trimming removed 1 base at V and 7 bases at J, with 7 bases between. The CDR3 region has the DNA TGTGCCAGCAGCCAAGCGGGACTTGAAGCTTTCTTT. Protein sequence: CASSQAGLEAFF.

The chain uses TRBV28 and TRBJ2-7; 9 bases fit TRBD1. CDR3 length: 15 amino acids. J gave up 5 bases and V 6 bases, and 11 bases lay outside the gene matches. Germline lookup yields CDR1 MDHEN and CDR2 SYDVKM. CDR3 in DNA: TGTGCCAGCAGCCCATCGGGGACAGGGACAAACGAGCAGTACTTC. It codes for CASSPSGTGTNEQYF.

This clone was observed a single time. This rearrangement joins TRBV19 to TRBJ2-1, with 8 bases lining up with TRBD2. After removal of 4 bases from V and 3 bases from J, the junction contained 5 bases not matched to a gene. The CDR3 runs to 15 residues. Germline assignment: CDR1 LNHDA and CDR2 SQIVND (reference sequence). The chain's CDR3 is CASSSRGGDYNEQFF. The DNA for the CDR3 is TGTGCCAGTAGTAGCCGGGGGGGAGACTACAATGAGCAGTTCTTC.

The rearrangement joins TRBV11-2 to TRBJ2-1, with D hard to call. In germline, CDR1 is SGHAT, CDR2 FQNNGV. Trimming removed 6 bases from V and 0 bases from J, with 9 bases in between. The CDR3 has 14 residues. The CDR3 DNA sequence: TGTGCCAGCAGTCTAGAGAGCTCCTACAATGAGCAGTTCTTC. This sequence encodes CASSLESSYNEQFF.

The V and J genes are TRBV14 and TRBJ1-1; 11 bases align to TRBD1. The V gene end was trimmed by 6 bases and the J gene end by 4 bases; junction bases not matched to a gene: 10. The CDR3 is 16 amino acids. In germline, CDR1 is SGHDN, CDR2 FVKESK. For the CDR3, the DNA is TGTGCCAGCAGTCGTGGACAGGGGGCGGGCGGCACTGAAGCTTTCTTT. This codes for CASSRGQGAGGTEAFF.

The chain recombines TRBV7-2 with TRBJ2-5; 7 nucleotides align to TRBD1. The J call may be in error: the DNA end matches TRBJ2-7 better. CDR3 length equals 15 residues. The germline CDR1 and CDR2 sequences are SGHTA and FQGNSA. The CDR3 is CASSSAVGRGYEQYF. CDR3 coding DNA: TGTGCCAGCAGCTCGGCGGTCGGCAGGGGGTACGAGCAGTACTTC.

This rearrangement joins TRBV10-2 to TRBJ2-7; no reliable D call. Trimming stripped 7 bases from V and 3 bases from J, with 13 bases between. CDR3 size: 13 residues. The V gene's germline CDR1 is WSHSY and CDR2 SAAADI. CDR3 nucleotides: TGCGCCAGCACCGAACGGCTAGTCTACGAGCAGTACTTC. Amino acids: CASTERLVYEQYF.

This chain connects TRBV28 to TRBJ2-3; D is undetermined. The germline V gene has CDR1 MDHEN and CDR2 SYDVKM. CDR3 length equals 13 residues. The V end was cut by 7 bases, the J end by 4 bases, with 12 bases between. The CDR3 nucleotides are TGTGCCAGCACTATAGATCACCCAGATACGCAGTATTTT. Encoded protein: CASTIDHPDTQYF.

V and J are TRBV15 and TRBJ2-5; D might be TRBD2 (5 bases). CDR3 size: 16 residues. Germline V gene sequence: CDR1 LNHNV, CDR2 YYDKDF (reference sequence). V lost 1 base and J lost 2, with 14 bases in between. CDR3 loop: CATSRGRSGLQETQYF. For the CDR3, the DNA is TGTGCCACCAGCAGAGGAAGGTCAGGACTGCAAGAGACCCAGTACTTC.

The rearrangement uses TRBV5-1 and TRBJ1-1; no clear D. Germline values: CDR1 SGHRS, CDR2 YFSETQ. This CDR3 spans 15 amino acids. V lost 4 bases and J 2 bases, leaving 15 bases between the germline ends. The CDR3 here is CASSALSGLNTEAFF. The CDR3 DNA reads TGCGCCAGCAGCGCCCTGTCGGGCCTCAACACTGAAGCTTTCTTT.